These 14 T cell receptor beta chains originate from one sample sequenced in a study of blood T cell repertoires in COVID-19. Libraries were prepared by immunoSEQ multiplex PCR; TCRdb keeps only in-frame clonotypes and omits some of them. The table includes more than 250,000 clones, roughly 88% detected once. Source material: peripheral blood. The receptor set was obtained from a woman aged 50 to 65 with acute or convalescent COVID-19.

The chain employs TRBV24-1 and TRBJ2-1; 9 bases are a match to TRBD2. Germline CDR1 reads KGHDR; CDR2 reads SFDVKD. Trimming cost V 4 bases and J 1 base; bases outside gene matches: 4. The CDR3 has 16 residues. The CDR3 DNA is TGTGCCACCAGTGAAATAGCGGGGGCATCCTACAATGAGCAGTTCTTC. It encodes CATSEIAGASYNEQFF.

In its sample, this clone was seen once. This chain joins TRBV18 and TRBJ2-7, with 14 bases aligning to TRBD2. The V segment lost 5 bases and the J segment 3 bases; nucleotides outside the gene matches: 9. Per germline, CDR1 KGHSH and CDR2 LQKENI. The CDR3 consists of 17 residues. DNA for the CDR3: TGTGCCAGCTCAGGTCAACCAGGGACTAGCGGGGGCTACGAGCAGTACTTC. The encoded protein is CASSGQPGTSGGYEQYF. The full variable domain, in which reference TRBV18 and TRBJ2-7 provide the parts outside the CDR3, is NAGVMQNPRHLVRRRGQEARLRCSPMKGHSHVYWYRQLPEEGLKFMVYLQKENIIDESGMPKERFSAEFPKEGPSILRIQQVVRGDSAAYFCASSGQPGTSGGYEQYFGPGTRLTVT.

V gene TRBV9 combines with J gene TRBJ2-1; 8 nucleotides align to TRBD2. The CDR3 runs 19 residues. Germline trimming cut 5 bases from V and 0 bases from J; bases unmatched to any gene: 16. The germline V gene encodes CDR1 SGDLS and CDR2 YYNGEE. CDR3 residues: CASRPGAVAGGRSYNEQFF. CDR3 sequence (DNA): TGTGCCAGCAGACCAGGAGCGGTGGCGGGAGGACGCTCCTACAATGAGCAGTTCTTC. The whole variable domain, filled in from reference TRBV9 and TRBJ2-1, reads DSGVTQTPKHLITATGQRVTLRCSPRSGDLSVYWYQQSLDQGLQFLIQYYNGEERAKGNILERFSAQQFPDLHSELNLSSLELGDSALYFCASRPGAVAGGRSYNEQFFGPGTRLTVL.

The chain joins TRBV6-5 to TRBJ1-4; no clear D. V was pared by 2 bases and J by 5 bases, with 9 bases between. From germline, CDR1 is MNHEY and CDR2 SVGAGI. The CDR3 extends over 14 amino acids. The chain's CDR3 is CASSYGRINEKLFF. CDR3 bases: TGTGCCAGCAGTTACGGCAGGATCAATGAAAAACTGTTTTTT.

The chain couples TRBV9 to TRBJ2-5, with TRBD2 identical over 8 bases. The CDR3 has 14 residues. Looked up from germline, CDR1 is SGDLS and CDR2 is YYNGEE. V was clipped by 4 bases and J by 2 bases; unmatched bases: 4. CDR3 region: CASSREGLQETQYF. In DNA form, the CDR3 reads TGTGCCAGCAGCCGGGAGGGCCTACAAGAGACCCAGTACTTC.

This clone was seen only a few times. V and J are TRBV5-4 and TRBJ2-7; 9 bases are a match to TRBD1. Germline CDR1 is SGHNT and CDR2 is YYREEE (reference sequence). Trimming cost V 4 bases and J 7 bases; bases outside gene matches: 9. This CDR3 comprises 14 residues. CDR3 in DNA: TGTGCCAGCAGCCACCCAGGACAGGGGAGAGAGCAGTACTTC. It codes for CASSHPGQGREQYF.

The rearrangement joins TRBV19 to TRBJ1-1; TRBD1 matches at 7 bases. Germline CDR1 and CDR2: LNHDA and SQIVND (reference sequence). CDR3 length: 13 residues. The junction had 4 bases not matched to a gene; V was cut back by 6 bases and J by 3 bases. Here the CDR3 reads CASSPRGDTEAFF. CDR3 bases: TGTGCCAGTAGCCCCAGGGGGGACACTGAAGCTTTCTTT.

The CDR3: CASNEVGRGVNYGYTF. CDR3 sequence (DNA): TGTGCCAGCAACGAGGTCGGCCGGGGAGTAAACTATGGCTACACCTTC. The chain carries TRBV28 and TRBJ1-2, with no clear D. Trimming removed 7 bases at V and 2 bases at J, with 20 bases between. The CDR3 sequence is 16 residues long. Germline V gives CDR1 MDHEN, CDR2 SYDVKM.

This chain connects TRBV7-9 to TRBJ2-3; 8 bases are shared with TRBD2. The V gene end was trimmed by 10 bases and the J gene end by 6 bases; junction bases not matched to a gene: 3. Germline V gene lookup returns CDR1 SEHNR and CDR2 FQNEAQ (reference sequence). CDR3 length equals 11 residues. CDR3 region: CAIPGGDTQYF. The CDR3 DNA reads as TGTGCCATCCCGGGAGGGGATACGCAGTATTTT.

CDR3 loop: CASSSDTDSNQPQHF. CDR3 coding DNA: TGTGCCAGCAGCTCCGACACGGATAGCAATCAGCCCCAGCATTTT. This chain uses TRBV5-8 with TRBJ1-5; the D is unclear. The CDR3 is made up of 15 amino acids. Trimming shortened V by 3 bases and J by 0 bases, and 10 bases separated the two germline ends. Germline V gene data show CDR1 as SGHTS and CDR2 as YDEGEE. Full variable domain (rest looked up from reference TRBV5-8 and TRBJ1-5): EAGVTQSPTHLIKTRGQQATLRCSPISGHTSVYWYQQALGLGLQFLLWYDEGEERNRGNFPPRFSGRQFPNYSSELNVNALELEDSALYLCASSSDTDSNQPQHFGDGTRLSIL.

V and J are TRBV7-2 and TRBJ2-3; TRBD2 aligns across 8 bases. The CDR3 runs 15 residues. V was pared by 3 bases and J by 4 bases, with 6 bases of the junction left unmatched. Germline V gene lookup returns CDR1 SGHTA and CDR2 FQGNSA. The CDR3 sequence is CASSLGLVRSDTQYF. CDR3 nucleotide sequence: TGTGCCAGCAGCTTGGGACTAGTTAGGTCAGATACGCAGTATTTT.

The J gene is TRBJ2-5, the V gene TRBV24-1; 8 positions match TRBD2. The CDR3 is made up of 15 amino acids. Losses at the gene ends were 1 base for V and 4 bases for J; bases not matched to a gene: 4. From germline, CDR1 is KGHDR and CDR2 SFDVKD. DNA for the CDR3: TGTGCCACCAGTGATTTTTGGGCGGGAGGAGAGACCCAGTACTTC. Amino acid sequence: CATSDFWAGGETQYF.

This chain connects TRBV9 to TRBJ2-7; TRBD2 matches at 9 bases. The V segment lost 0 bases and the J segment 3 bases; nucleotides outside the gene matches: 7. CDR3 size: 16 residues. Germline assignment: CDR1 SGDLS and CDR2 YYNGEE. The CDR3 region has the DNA TGTGCCAGCAGCGTAGATGCCGTGACTAGCGGCTACGAGCAGTACTTC. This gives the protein CASSVDAVTSGYEQYF. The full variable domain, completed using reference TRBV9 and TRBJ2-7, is DSGVTQTPKHLITATGQRVTLRCSPRSGDLSVYWYQQSLDQGLQFLIQYYNGEERAKGNILERFSAQQFPDLHSELNLSSLELGDSALYFCASSVDAVTSGYEQYFGPGTRLTVT.

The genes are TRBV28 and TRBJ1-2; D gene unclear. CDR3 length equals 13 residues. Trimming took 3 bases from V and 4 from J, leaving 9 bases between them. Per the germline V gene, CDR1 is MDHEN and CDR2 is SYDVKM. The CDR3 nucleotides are TGTGCCAGCAGTTTTGGAGGGCCCTATGGCTACACCTTC. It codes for CASSFGGPYGYTF.